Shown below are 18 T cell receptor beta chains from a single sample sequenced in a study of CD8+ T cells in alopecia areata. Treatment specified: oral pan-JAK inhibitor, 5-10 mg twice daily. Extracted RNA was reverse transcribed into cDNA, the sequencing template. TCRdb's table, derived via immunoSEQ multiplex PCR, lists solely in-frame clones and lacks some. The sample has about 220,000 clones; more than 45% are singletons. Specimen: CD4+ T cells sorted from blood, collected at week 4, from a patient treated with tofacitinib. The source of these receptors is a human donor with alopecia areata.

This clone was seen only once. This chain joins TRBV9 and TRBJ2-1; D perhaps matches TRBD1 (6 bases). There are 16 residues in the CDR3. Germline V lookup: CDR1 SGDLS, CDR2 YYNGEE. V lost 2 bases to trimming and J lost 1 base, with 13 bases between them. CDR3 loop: CASSVLGGRSYNEQFF. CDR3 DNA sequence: TGTGCCAGCAGCGTCCTAGGGGGACGTTCCTACAATGAGCAGTTCTTC.

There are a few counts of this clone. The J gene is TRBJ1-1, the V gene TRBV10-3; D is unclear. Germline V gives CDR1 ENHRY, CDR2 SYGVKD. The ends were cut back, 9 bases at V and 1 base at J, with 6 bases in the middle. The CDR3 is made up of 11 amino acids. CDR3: CAIGQNTEAFF. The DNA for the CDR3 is TGTGCCATAGGCCAGAACACTGAAGCTTTCTTT.

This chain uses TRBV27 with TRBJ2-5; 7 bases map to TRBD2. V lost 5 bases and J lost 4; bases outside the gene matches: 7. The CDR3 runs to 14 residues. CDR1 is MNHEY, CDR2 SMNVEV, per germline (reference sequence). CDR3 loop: CASSQTRGGETQYF. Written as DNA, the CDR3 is TGTGCCAGCAGTCAGACCCGCGGGGGAGAGACCCAGTACTTC.

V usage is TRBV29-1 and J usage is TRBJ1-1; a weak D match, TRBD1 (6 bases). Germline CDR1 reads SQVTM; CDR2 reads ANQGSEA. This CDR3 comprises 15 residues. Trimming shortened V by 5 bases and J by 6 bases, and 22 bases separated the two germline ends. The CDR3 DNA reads TGCAGCGTTAGAGGGAAACAGGGTGGTTTCTCTGAAGCTTTCTTT. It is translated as CSVRGKQGGFSEAFF.

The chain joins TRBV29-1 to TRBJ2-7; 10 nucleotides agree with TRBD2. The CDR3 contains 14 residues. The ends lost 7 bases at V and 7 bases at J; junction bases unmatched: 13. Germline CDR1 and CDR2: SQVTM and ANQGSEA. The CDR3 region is CSAVGWLAGDEQYF. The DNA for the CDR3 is TGCAGCGCCGTTGGGTGGCTAGCGGGGGATGAGCAGTACTTC.

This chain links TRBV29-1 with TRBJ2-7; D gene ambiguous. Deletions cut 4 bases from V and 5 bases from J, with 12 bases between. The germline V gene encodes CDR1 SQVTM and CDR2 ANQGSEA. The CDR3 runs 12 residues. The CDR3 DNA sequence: TGCAGCGTTGCCCCAAGGACGGACGAGCAGTACTTC. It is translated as CSVAPRTDEQYF.

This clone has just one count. The CDR3 loop is CASSLGSASGGYEQYF. CDR3 nucleotide sequence: TGTGCCAGCAGCTTAGGGTCGGCTAGCGGGGGGTACGAGCAGTACTTC. The chain is built from TRBV11-2 and TRBJ2-7, with 11 positions matching TRBD2. This CDR3 has 16 residues. Germline CDR1 SGHAT, CDR2 FQNNGV. The junction had 6 bases not matched to a gene; V was cut back by 1 base and J by 4 bases.

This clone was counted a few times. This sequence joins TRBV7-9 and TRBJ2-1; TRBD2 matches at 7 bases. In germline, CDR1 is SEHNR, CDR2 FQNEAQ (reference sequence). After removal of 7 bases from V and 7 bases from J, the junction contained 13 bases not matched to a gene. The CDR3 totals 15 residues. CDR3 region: CASTDRTSSLNEQFF. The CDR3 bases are TGTGCCAGCACCGATAGGACTAGTTCCCTTAATGAGCAGTTCTTC.

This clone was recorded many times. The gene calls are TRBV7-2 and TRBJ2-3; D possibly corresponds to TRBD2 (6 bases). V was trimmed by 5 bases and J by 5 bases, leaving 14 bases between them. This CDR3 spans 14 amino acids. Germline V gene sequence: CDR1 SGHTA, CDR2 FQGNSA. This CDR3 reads CASSPGTFQDTQYF. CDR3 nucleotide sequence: TGTGCCAGCAGCCCGGGGACTTTTCAAGATACGCAGTATTTT.

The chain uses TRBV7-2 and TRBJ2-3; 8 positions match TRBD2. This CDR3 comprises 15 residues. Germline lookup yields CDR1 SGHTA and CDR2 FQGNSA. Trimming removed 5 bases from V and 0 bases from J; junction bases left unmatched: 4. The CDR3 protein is CASSNSGISTDTQYF. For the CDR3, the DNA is TGTGCCAGCAGCAATAGCGGGATTAGCACAGATACGCAGTATTTT. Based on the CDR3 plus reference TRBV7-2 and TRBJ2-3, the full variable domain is GAGVSQSPSNKVTEKGKDVELRCDPISGHTALYWYRQSLGQGLEFLIYFQGNSAPDKSGLPSDRFSAERTGGSVSTLTIQRTQQEDSAVYLCASSNSGISTDTQYFGPGTRLTVL.

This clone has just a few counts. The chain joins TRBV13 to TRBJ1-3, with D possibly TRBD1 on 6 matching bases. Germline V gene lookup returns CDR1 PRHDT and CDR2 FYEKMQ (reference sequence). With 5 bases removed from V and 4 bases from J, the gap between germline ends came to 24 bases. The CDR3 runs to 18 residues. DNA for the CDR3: TGTGCCAGCAGCCCCGCTTCCGTATTCGGGGGGCAAGGAAACACCATATATTTT. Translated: CASSPASVFGGQGNTIYF.

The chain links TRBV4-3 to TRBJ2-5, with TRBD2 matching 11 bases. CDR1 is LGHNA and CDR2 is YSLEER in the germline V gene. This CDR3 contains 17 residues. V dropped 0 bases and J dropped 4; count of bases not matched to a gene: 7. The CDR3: CASSQDFSLAGGETQYF. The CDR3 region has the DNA TGCGCCAGCAGCCAAGATTTTAGCCTAGCGGGGGGAGAGACCCAGTACTTC.

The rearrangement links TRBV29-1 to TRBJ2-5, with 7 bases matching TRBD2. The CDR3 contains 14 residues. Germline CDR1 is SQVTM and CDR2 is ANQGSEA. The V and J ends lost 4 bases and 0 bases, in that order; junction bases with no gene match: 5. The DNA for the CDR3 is TGCAGCGTTGCGTTAGCGGGCCACCAAGAGACCCAGTACTTC. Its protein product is CSVALAGHQETQYF. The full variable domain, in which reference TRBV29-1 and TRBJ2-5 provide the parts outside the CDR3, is SAVISQKPSRDICQRGTSLTIQCQVDSQVTMMFWYRQQPGQSLTLIATANQGSEATYESGFVIDKFPISRPNLTFSTLTVSNMSPEDSSIYLCSVALAGHQETQYFGPGTRLLVL.

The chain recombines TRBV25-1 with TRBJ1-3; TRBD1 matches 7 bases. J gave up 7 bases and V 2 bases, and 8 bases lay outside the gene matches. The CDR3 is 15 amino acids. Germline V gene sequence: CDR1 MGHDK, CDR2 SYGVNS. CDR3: CASSERLTGLNTIYF. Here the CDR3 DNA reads TGTGCCAGCAGTGAAAGGTTGACAGGGCTTAACACCATATATTTT.

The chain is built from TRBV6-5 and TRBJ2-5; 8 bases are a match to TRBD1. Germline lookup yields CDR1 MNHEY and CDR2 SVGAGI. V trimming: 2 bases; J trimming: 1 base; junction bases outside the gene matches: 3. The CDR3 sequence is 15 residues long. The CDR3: CASSYLGQGQETQYF. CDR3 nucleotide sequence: TGTGCCAGCAGTTACCTCGGACAGGGCCAAGAGACCCAGTACTTC.

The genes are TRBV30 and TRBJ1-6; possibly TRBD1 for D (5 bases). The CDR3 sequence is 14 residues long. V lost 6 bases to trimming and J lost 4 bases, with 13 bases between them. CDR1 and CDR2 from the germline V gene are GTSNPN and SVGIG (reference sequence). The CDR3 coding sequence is TGTGCCTGCGGCTTCGGGGGTTATAATTCACCCCTCCACTTT. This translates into CACGFGGYNSPLHF.

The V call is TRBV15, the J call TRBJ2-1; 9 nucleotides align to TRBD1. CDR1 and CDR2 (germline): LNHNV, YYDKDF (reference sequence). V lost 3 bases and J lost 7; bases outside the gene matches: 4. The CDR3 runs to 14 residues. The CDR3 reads CATSSRDRVNEQFF. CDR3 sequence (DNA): TGTGCCACCAGCAGCCGGGACAGGGTGAATGAGCAGTTCTTC.

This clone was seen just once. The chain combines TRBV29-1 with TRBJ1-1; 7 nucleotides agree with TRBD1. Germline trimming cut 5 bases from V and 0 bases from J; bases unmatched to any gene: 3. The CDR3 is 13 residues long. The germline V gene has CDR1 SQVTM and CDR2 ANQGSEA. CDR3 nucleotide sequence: TGCAGCGTTATGGGACAGATGAACACTGAAGCTTTCTTT. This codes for CSVMGQMNTEAFF.